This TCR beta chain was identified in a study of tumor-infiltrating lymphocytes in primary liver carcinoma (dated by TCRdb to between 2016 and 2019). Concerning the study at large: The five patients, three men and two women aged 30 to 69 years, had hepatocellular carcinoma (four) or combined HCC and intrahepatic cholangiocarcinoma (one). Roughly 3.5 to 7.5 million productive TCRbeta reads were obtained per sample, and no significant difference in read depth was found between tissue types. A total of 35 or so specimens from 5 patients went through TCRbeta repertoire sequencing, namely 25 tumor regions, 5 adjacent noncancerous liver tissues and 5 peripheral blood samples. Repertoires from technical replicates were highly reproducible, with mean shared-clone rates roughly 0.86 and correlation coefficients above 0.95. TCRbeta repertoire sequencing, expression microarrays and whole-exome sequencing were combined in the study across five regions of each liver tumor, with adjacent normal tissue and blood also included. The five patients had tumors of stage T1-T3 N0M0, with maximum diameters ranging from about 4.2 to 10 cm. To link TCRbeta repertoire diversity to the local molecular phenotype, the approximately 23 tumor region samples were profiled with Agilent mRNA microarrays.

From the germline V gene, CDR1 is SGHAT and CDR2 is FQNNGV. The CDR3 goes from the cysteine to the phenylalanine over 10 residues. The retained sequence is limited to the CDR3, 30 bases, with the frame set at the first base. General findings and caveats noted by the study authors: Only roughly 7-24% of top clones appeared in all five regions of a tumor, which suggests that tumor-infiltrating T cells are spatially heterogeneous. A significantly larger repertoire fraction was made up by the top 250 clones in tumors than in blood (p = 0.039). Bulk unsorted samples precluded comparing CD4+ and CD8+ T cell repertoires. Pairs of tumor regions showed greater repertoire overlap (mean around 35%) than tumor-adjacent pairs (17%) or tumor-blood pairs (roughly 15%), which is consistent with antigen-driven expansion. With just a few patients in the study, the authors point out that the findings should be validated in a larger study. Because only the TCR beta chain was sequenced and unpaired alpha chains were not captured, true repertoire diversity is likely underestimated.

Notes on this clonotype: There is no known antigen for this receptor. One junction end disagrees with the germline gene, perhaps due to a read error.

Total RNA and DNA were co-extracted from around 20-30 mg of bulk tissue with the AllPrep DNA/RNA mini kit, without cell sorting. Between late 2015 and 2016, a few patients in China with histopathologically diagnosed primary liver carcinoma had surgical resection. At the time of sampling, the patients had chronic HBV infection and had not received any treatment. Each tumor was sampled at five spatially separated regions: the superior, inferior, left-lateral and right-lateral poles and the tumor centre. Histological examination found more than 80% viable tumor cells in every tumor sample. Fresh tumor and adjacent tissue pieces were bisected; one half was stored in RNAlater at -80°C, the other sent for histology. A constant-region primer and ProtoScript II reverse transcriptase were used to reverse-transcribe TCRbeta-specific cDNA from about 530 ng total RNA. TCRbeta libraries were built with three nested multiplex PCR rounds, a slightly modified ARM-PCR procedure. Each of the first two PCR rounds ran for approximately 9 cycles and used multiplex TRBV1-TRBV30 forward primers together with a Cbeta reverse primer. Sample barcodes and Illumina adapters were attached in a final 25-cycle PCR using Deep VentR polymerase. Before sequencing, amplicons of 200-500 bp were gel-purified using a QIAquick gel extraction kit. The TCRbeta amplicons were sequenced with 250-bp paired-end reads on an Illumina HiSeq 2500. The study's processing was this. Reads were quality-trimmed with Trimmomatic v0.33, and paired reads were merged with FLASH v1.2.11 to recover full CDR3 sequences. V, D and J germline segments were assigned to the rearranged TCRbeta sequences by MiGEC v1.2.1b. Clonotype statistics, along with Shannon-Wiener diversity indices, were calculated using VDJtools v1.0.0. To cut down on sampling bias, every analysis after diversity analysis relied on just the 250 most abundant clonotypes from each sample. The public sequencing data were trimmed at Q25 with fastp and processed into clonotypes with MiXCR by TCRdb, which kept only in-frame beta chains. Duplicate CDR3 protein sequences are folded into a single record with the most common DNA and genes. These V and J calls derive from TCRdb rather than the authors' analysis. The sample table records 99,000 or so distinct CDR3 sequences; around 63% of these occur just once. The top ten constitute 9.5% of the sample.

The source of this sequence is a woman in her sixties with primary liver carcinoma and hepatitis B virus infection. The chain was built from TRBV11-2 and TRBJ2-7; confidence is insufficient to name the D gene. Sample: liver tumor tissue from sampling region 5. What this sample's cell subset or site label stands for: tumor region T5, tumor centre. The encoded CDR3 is CACSNYEQYF. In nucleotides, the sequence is TGTGCCTGCAGTAACTACGAGCAGTACTTC.